The entry below describes one TCR beta chain. These data are taken from a study of blood T cell repertoires in COVID-19. Study context: Italy, Spain and the United States were the sources of the convalescent and acute COVID-19 samples. Nucleic acid was either cDNA or gDNA, and it came from T cells, B-cell-depleted T cells, or PBMCs.

Authors' data handling: Reference gene primers were amplified, and this amplification served to estimate nucleated cell counts. Generated by immunoSEQ multiplex PCR, the TCRdb table keeps only in-frame clones and is missing some. That table furnishes V, J and clone size, whereas the DNA furnished D and trimming. The table has some 300,000 clones, around 90% seen once. This receptor was taken from a woman aged 45-60 years with COVID-19, enrolled during active disease. Material: peripheral blood.

CDR3 DNA sequence: TGTGCCAGCAGCATGGGAGGGGGCAATCAGCCCCAGCATTTT. Amino acids: CASSMGGGNQPQHF. V is TRBV11-2 and J is TRBJ1-5, with TRBD1 as a possible D gene (5 bases). Germline CDR1 reads SGHAT; CDR2 reads FQNNGV. This CDR3 has 14 amino acids. V shed 5 bases and J shed 2 bases, with 10 bases lying between them. The full variable domain, with the rest looked up from reference TRBV11-2 and TRBJ1-5, is EAGVAQSPRYKIIEKRQSVAFWCNPISGHATLYWYQQILGQGPKLLIQFQNNGVVDDSQLPKDRFSAERLKGVDSTLKIQPAKLEDSAVYLCASSMGGGNQPQHFGDGTRLSIL.